This T cell receptor (beta chain) was captured by sequencing in a study of lymphopenia after photon versus proton radiotherapy. Clones were sequenced by immunoSEQ multiplex PCR, and TCRdb holds only the in-frame ones, with some missing. The sample lists roughly 35,000 clones, 70% to 90% occurring once. This receptor was taken from a man over 45 with gastric cancer. This sample comprised peripheral blood, obtained from a patient treated with photon-based radiotherapy.

The CDR3 region has the DNA TGTGCCTGGAGTGTACTTGAAAAACTGTTTTTT. Amino acid sequence: CAWSVLEKLFF. The chain employs TRBV30 and TRBJ1-4, with no clear D. Between the trimmed V and J ends, which lost 0 bases and 7 bases, there was a span of 3 bases. The CDR3 sequence is 11 residues long. Germline CDR1 is GTSNPN and CDR2 is SVGIG (reference sequence).